This T cell receptor beta chain was documented in a study of STAT5B mutations in CD4+ large granular lymphocyte leukemia. The repertoire was sequenced with immunoSEQ multiplex PCR; TCRdb's copy has only in-frame clones and lacks some. This table has 20,000 to 25,000 clones, around two thirds appearing once. Findings of the study overall: Less than 30% of private leukemic clonotypes occurred rarely in other patients' non-leukemic repertoires. Without HLA matching, higher CD4+ than CD8+ T-LGLL clonality could reflect small sample size.

As concerns this clone: Its antigen is currently unknown.

With 1 base removed from V and 6 bases from J, the gap between germline ends came to 17 bases. The CDR3 totals 17 residues. Per germline, CDR1 SGHNT and CDR2 YYREEE (reference sequence). J is TRBJ1-6 and V is TRBV5-4; a weak D match, TRBD1 (5 bases). Sequencing was performed on CD4+ T cells from blood buffy coats. The TCR originated in a human donor in good health. The CDR3 DNA reads TGTGCCAGCAGCTTGATGGTCAGGGCCGAGGGTAATTCACCCCTCCACTTT. It specifies CASSLMVRAEGNSPLHF.